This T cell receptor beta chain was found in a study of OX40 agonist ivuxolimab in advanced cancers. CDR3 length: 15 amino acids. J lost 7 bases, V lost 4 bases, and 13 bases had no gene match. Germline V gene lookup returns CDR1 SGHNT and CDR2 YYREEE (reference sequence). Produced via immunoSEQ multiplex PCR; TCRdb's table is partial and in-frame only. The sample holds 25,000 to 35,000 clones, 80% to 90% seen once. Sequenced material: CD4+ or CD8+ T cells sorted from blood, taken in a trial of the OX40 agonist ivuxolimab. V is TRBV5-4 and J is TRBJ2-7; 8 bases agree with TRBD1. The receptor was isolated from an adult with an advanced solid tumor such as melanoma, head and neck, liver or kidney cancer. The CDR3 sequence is CASSATGQGIGEQYF. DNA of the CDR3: TGTGCCAGCAGCGCAACCGGACAGGGTATAGGGGAGCAGTACTTC.